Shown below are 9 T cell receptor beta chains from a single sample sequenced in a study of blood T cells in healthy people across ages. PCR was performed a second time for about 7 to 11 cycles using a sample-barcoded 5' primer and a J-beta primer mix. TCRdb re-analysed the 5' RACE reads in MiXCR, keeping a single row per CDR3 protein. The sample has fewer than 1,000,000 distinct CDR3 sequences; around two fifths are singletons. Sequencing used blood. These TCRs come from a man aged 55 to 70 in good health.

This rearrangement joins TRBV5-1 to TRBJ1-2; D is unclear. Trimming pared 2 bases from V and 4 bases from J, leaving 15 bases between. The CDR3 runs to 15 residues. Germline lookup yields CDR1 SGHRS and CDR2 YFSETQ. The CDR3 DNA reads TGCGCCAGCAGCTTCGGCGACCTAACTGGCTATGGCTACACCTTC. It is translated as CASSFGDLTGYGYTF.

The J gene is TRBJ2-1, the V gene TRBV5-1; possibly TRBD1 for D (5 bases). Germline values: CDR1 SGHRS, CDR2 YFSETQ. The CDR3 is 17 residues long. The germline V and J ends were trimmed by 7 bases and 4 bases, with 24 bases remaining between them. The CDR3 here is CASWEGAPNSLYNEQFF. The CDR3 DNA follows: TGCGCCAGCTGGGAAGGGGCTCCCAACTCCTTATACAATGAGCAGTTCTTC.

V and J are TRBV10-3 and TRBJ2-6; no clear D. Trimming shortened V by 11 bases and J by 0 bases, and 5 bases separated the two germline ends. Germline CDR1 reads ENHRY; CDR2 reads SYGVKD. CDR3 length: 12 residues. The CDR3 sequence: CAANSGANVLTF. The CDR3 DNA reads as TGTGCCGCAAACTCTGGGGCCAACGTCCTGACTTTC.

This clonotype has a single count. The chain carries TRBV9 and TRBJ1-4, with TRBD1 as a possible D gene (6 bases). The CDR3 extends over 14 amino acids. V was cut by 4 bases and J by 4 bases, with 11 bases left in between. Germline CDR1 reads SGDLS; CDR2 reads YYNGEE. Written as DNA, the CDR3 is TGTGCCAGCAGCTCCGGGACATATAATGAAAAACTGTTTTTT. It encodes CASSSGTYNEKLFF. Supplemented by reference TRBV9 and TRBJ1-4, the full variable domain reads DSGVTQTPKHLITATGQRVTLRCSPRSGDLSVYWYQQSLDQGLQFLIQYYNGEERAKGNILERFSAQQFPDLHSELNLSSLELGDSALYFCASSSGTYNEKLFFGSGTQLSVL.

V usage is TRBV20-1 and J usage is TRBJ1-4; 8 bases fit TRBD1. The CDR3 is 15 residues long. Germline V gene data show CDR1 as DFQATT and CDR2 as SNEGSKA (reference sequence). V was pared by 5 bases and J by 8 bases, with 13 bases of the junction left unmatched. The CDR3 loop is CSASSQGARAEKLFF. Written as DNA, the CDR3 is TGCAGTGCTTCAAGTCAGGGGGCACGAGCGGAAAAACTGTTTTTT.

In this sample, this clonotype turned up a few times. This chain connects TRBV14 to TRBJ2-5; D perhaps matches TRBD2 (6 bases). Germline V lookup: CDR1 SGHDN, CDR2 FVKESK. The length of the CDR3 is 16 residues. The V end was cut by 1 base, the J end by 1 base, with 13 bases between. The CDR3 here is CASSQGIASVQETQYF. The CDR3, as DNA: TGTGCCAGCAGCCAAGGGATAGCTAGCGTCCAAGAGACCCAGTACTTC.

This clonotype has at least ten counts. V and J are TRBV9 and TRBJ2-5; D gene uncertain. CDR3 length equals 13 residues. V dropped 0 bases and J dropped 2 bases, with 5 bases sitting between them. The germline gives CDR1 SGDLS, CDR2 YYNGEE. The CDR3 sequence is CASSVGVQETQYF. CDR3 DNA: TGTGCCAGCAGCGTAGGAGTACAAGAGACCCAGTACTTC.

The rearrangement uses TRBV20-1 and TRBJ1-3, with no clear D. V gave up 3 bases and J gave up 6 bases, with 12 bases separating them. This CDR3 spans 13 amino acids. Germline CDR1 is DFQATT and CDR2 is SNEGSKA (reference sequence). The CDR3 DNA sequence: TGCAGTGCTAGTTCAGTAAATCAAAACACCATATATTTT. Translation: CSASSVNQNTIYF.

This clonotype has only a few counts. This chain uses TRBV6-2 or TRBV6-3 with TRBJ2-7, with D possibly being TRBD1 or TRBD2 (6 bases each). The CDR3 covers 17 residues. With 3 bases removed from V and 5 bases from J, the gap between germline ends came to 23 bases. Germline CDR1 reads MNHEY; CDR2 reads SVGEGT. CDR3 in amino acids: CASSYPRRGSATDEQYF. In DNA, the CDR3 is TGTGCCAGCAGTTATCCTAGGAGGGGGTCGGCTACGGACGAGCAGTACTTC.